This is a list of T cell receptor beta chains from one sample in a study of response to subunit inactivated influenza vaccine. A single record per CDR3 protein comes from TCRdb applying MiXCR to the RT-PCR reads. Of 500,000 to 600,000 distinct CDR3 sequences in the sample, approximately 17% were seen once. Sequencing used CD4+ T cells sorted from PBMCs, obtained around 25 months after vaccination. The receptors derive from a man between 50 and 69 years old who received an inactivated influenza vaccine. Both conserved end residues are part of each CDR3. D genes are given only for firm matches. Expanded clones are given a class, and other clones once, few, many or no size at all.

NA	TRBV6-2/TRBV6-3	TRBJ1-1	TRBD1	TGTGCCAGCACAAGGGGGCAGAGTGAAGCTTTCTTT	CASTRGQSEAFF
NA	TRBV27	TRBJ2-6	NA	TGTGCCAGCAGTTTTAACAGGGTGGCTGGGGCCAACGTCCTGACTTTC	CASSFNRVAGANVLTF
few	TRBV4-1	TRBJ2-3	TRBD1	TGCGCCAGCAGCCGTGACAGGGTTGGCACAGATACGCAGTATTTT	CASSRDRVGTDTQYF
NA	TRBV6-5	TRBJ2-7	NA	TGTGCCAGCAGTTACCGGGCGGGCTCCTCCTACGAGCAGTACTTC	CASSYRAGSSYEQYF
few	TRBV12-3/TRBV12-4	TRBJ2-2	NA	TGTGCCAGCAGTTCTCGGATCGGGTGGACCGGGGAGCTGTTTTTT	CASSSRIGWTGELFF
few	TRBV3-1	TRBJ1-3	NA	TGTGCCAGCAGCCAAGATCGGGAAAGGCATCGAAACACCATATATTTT	CASSQDRERHRNTIYF
NA	TRBV11-2	TRBJ1-6	NA	TGTGCCAGCAGCAAGAAGGGAGCTGGTAATTCACCCCTCCACTTT	CASSKKGAGNSPLHF
NA	TRBV5-1	TRBJ2-1	TRBD2	TGCGCCAGCAGCTTACAAGCTTTAGCGGGGGGGTCCAATGAGCAGTTCTTC	CASSLQALAGGSNEQFF
few	TRBV18	TRBJ2-1	TRBD2	TGTGCCAGCTCACCTACTAGCGGGAGTGTCAGTGAGCAGTTCTTC	CASSPTSGSVSEQFF
NA	TRBV19	TRBJ2-1	NA	TGTGCCAGTAGTATAGATATCCACAATGAGCAGTTCTTC	CASSIDIHNEQFF
few	TRBV6-1	TRBJ1-2	NA	TGTGCCAGCAGAAGGACAGTTAACTATGGCTACACCTTC	CASRRTVNYGYTF
many	TRBV12-3/TRBV12-4	TRBJ2-7	NA	TGTGCCAGCAGTCCTTATAATAACGAGCAGTACTTC	CASSPYNNEQYF
many	TRBV5-1	TRBJ1-1	NA	TGCGCCAGCAGCCCGAGGACATTGGCTGAAGCTTTCTTT	CASSPRTLAEAFF
NA	TRBV6-2/TRBV6-3	TRBJ2-4	NA	TGTGCCAGCAGTTATTTCGGCGGGGCAGGGAGGAACATTCAGTACTTC	CASSYFGGAGRNIQYF
few	TRBV12-3/TRBV12-4	TRBJ1-6	NA	TGTGCCAGCAGTTTAGAGGGCCCCTATTCACCCCTCCACTTT	CASSLEGPYSPLHF
NA	TRBV5-6	TRBJ1-1	TRBD1	TGTGCCAGCAGAGGCTGGCAGCAGGGGGCCCTGAACACTGAAGCTTTCTTT	CASRGWQQGALNTEAFF
few	TRBV2	TRBJ2-1	TRBD2	TGTGCCAGCAGCGAACCTCGGGGACTAGCGGACAATGAGCAGTTCTTC	CASSEPRGLADNEQFF
few	TRBV9	TRBJ2-7	TRBD2	TGTGCCAGCAGCGTAGGTCAGAGCGGGAAGTCCTACGAGCAGTACTTC	CASSVGQSGKSYEQYF
NA	TRBV5-1	TRBJ1-1	NA	TGCGCCAGCAGCCAGGGGTCGATGGGCTTAAACACTGAAGCTTTCTTT	CASSQGSMGLNTEAFF
NA	TRBV5-1	TRBJ2-7	NA	TGCGCCAGCAGGGCCCTCCAAACCTACGAGCAGTACTTC	CASRALQTYEQYF